What follows are 2 T cell receptor beta chains derived from one specimen sequenced in a study of OX40 agonist ivuxolimab in advanced cancers. Repertoires were generated with immunoSEQ multiplex PCR, while TCRdb's copy carries only in-frame clones and drops some. This repertoire shows 70,000 to 95,000 clones, around 94% found once; its top ten account for about 10%. The sequencing used CD4+ or CD8+ T cells sorted from blood, collected in a trial of the OX40 agonist ivuxolimab. The receptors were sampled from an adult with an advanced solid tumor such as melanoma, head and neck, liver or kidney cancer.

CDR3 protein: CASSLVTRGTAADTQYF. The CDR3 coding sequence is TGTGCCAGCAGCTTAGTTACGCGGGGGACAGCGGCAGATACGCAGTATTTT. V is TRBV7-9 and J is TRBJ2-3; D might be TRBD1 or TRBD2, each matching 7 bases. This CDR3 has 17 residues. The V gene's germline CDR1 is SEHNR and CDR2 FQNEAQ (reference sequence). V lost 1 base and J 4 bases, leaving 18 bases between the germline ends. The whole variable domain, remainder taken from reference TRBV7-9 and TRBJ2-3, is DTGVSQNPRHKITKRGQNVTFRCDPISEHNRLYWYRQTLGQGPEFLTYFQNEAQLEKSRLLSDRFSAERPKGSFSTLEIQRTEQGDSAMYLCASSLVTRGTAADTQYFGPGTRLTVL.

The V gene is TRBV27, the J gene TRBJ1-2; D gene unclear. The CDR3 sequence is 13 residues long. The V gene lost 3 bases and the J gene lost 2 bases, with 7 bases spanning the gap. Germline V CDR1 and CDR2: MNHEY, SMNVEV (reference sequence). The CDR3 reads CASSFGQNYGYTF. Here the CDR3 DNA reads TGTGCCAGCAGTTTCGGCCAGAACTATGGCTACACCTTC.